The entry that follows covers one T cell receptor beta chain sequence. Antigen unknown. The run of the v3.0 immunoSEQ assay was at survey level. Measured with immunoSEQ multiplex PCR; TCRdb has only the in-frame clones, and not every one. Here the sample spans around 16,000 clones, roughly 90% being singletons. From each donor, at least one pre-ART PBMC sample and at least two post-ART PBMC samples were obtained. The source of the sample is a study of long-term antiretroviral therapy in people with HIV. About the study: Samples collected earliest predate the 2015 immediate-ART recommendation by about a decade. Notes on the study in general: ART adherence, viral resistance and therapy changes went unrecorded. Control repertoires displayed wider CDR3 length ranges than the HIV repertoires.

From germline, CDR1 is MNHNS and CDR2 SASEGT. The CDR3 has 13 residues. V was cut by 2 bases and J by 7 bases, with 11 bases left in between. The input for sequencing was unsorted PBMCs, taken 0.7 years before starting antiretroviral therapy. The chain combines TRBV6-1 with TRBJ1-2; unclear D gene. The receptor was derived from a man in his fifties with HIV. The CDR3 DNA sequence: TGTGCCAGCAGTGAACAGCACCACAGTGGCTACACCTTC. Protein product: CASSEQHHSGYTF.